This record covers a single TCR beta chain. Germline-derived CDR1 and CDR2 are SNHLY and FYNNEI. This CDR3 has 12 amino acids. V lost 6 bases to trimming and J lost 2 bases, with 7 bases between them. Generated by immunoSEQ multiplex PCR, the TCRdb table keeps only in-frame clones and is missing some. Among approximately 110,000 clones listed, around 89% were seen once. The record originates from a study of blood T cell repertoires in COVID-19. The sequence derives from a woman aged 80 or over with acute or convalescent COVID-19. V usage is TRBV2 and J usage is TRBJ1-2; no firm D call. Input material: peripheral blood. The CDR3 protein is CASRSQNYGYTF. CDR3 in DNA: TGTGCCAGCAGGTCCCAGAACTATGGCTACACCTTC.